The entry below gives a single T cell receptor (beta chain) sequence along with its context. The junction does not match germline at one end; this may be a read error. Despite likely unrecorded immune exposures, the donors were nominally healthy at the time of sampling. PCR involved 60 Vbeta and 13 Jbeta primers. Measured with immunoSEQ multiplex PCR; TCRdb has only the in-frame clones, and not every one. This table holds about 130,000 clones, 83% found once. This sample was taken from a study of cytomegalovirus exposure and HLA in healthy donors. In germline, CDR1 is LNHDA, CDR2 SQIVND (reference sequence). The CDR3 loop spans 15 amino acids.

The sequenced material came from PBMCs. The genes are TRBV19 and TRBJ1-5; D is perhaps TRBD1 (5 bases). This sequence originates from a man in his forties in good health and CMV-seronegative. The CDR3 is CASSTTGEGNLPQHF. In nucleotides, the CDR3 is TGTGCCAGTAGTACCACGGGGGAGGGGAATCTGCCCCAGCATTTT.